The table lists the clone carrying this T cell receptor beta chain with many counts. TCRdb recomputed calls from the 5' RACE reads with MiXCR, one row per CDR3 protein. The sample has 470,000 or so distinct CDR3 sequences, around a sixth seen once; the top ten hold over 9%. This entry belongs to a study of T-cell memory formation after mild COVID-19. This CDR3 comprises 12 residues. Deletions cut 8 bases from V and 9 bases from J, with 14 bases between. Sequenced: PBMCs or a T cell subset sorted from them (not recorded which). The origin of this receptor is an adult woman who had mild COVID-19 (a few samples of this study predate the infection). Cell type and time point are not known. V and J are TRBV12-3 or TRBV12-4 and TRBJ1-3; D is uncertain. The CDR3 nucleotides are TGTGCCAGCCGTACAGCGCGGGGCACCATATATTTT. Its translation: CASRTARGTIYF.